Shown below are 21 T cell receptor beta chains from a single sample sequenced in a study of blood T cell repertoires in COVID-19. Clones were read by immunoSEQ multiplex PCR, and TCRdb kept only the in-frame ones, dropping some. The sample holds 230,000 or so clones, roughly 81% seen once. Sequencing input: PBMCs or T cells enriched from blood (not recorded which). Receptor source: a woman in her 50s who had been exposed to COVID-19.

The CDR3 loop reads CASSLLARSTDTQYF. The CDR3 DNA sequence: TGTGCCAGCAGCTTGCTAGCGCGGAGCACAGATACGCAGTATTTT. V gene TRBV7-8 combines with J gene TRBJ2-3, with D perhaps matching TRBD2 (6 bases). Trimming took off 3 bases at V and 0 bases at J, with 10 bases between the two ends. Germline V gene lookup returns CDR1 SGHVS and CDR2 FQNEAQ. The CDR3 is made up of 15 amino acids.

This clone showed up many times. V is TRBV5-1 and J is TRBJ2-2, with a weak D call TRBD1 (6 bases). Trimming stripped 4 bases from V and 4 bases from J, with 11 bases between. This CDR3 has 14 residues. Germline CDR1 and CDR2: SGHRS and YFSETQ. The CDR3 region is CASSPGHSTGELFF. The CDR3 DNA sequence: TGCGCCAGCAGCCCGGGACACAGCACCGGGGAGCTGTTTTTT. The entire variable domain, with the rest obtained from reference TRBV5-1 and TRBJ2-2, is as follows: KAGVTQTPRYLIKTRGQQVTLSCSPISGHRSVSWYQQTPGQGLQFLFEYFSETQRNKGNFPGRFSGRQFSNSRSEMNVSTLELGDSALYLCASSPGHSTGELFFGEGSRLTVL.

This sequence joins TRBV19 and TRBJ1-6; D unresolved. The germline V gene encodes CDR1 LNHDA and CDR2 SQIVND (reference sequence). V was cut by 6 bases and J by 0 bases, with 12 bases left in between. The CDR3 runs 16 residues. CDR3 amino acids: CASSLLPGSYNSPLHF. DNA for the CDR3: TGTGCCAGTAGCCTTCTGCCGGGCTCCTATAATTCACCCCTCCACTTT.

In DNA form, the CDR3 reads TGTGCCAGCAGCCCGGGCCCAGGGGATACCGGGGAGCTGTTTTTT. Protein sequence: CASSPGPGDTGELFF. This rearrangement joins TRBV5-4 to TRBJ2-2; tentative D call: TRBD1 (6 bases). Germline V gives CDR1 SGHNT, CDR2 YYREEE (reference sequence). The length of the CDR3 is 15 residues. The V and J ends lost 4 bases and 5 bases respectively, with 15 bases between them.

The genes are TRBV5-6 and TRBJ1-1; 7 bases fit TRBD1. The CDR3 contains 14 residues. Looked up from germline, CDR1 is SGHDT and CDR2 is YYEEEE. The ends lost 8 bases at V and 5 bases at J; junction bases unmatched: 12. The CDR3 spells CASIIRGENTEAFF. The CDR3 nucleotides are TGTGCCAGTATAATCAGGGGGGAAAATACTGAAGCTTTCTTT.

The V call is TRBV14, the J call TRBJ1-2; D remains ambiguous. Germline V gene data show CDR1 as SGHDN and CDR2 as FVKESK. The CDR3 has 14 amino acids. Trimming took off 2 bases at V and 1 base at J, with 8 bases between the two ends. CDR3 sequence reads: CASSQRRDNYGYTF. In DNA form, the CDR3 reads TGTGCCAGCAGCCAACGTCGGGATAACTATGGCTACACCTTC. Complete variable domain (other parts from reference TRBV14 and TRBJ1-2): EAGVTQFPSHSVIEKGQTVTLRCDPISGHDNLYWYRRVMGKEIKFLLHFVKESKQDESGMPNNRFLAERTGGTYSTLKVQPAELEDSGVYFCASSQRRDNYGYTFGSGTRLTVV.

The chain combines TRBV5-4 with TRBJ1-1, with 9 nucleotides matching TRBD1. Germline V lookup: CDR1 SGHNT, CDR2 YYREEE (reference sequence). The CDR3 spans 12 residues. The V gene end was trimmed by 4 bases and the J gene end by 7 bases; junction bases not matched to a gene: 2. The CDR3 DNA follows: TGTGCCAGCAGCCGACAGGGGGATGAAGCTTTCTTT. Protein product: CASSRQGDEAFF.

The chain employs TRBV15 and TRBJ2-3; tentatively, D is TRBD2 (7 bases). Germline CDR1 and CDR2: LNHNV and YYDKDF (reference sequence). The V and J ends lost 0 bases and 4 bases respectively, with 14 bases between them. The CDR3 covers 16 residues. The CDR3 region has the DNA TGTGCCACCAGCAGAGAAAAAGGGGGGGCCGCAGATACGCAGTATTTT. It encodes CATSREKGGAADTQYF.

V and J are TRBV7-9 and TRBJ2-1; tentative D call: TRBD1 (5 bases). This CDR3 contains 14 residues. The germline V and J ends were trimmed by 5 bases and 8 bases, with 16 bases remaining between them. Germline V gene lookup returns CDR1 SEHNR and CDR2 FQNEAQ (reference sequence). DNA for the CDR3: TGTGCCAGCAGCCCCAGCAGGGAATTTCATGAGCAGTTCTTC. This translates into CASSPSREFHEQFF.

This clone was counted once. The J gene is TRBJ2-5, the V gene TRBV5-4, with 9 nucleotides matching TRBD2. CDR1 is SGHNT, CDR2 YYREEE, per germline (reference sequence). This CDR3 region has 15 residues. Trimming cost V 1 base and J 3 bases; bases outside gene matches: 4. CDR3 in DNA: TGTGCCAGCAGCTTGACTAGCGGGCAAAAAGAGACCCAGTACTTC. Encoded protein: CASSLTSGQKETQYF.

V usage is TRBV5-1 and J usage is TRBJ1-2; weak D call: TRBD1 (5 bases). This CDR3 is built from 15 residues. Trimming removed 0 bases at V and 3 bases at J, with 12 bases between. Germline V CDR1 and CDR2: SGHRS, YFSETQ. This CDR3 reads CASSLDPGLDYGYTF. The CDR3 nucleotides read TGCGCCAGCAGCTTGGATCCAGGGTTAGACTATGGCTACACCTTC.

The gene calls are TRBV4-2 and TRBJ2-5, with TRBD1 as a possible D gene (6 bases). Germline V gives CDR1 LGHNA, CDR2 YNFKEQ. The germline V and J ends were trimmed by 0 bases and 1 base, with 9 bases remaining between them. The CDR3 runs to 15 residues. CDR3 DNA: TGTGCCAGCAGCCAAGATGGCAGGGGCCAAGAGACCCAGTACTTC. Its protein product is CASSQDGRGQETQYF.

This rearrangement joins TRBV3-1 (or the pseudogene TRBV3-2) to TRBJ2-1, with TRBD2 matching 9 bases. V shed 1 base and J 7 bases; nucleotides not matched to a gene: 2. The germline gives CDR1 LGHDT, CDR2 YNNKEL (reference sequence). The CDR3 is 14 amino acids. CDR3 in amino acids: CASSQGGGANEQFF. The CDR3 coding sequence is TGTGCCAGCAGCCAAGGCGGGGGGGCGAATGAGCAGTTCTTC.

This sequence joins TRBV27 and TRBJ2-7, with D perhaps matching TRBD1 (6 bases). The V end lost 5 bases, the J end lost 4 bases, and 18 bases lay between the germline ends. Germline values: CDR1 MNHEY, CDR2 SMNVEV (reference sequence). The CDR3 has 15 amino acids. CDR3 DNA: TGTGCCAGCAGTCCCTCCAAGGGGGAATCTTACGAGCAGTACTTC. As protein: CASSPSKGESYEQYF.

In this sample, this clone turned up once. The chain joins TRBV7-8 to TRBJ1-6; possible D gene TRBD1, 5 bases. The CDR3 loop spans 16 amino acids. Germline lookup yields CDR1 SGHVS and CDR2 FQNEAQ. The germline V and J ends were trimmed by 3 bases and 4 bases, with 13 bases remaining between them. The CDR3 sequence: CASSFSRTNYNSPLHF. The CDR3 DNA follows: TGTGCCAGCAGCTTCAGCCGGACAAATTATAATTCACCCCTCCACTTT. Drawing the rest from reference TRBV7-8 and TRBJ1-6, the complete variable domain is GAGVSQSPRYKVAKRGQDVALRCDPISGHVSLFWYQQALGQGPEFLTYFQNEAQLDKSGLPSDRFFAERPEGSVSTLKIQRTQQEDSAVYLCASSFSRTNYNSPLHFGNGTRLTVT.

The CDR3 DNA sequence: TGTGCCAGCAGTTTGGGGGGGGCAGGGGAAAAACTGTTTTTT. Its translation: CASSLGGAGEKLFF. This rearrangement joins TRBV28 to TRBJ1-4; D is perhaps TRBD1 (6 bases). This CDR3 is 14 amino acids long. CDR1 MDHEN and CDR2 SYDVKM come from the germline V gene. V shed 3 bases and J shed 8 bases, with 13 bases lying between them.

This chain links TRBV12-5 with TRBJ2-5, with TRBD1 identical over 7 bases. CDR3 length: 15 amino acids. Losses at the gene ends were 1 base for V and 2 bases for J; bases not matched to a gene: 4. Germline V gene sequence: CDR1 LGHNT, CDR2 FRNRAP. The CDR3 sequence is CASGLAKGQQETQYF. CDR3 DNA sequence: TGTGCTAGTGGTTTGGCGAAGGGACAGCAAGAGACCCAGTACTTC.

The CDR3 region is CASIYLAEGNQPQHF. The CDR3 nucleotides read TGTGCCAGCATATACCTGGCGGAGGGGAATCAGCCCCAGCATTTT. V is TRBV6-1 and J is TRBJ1-5, with D possibly being TRBD1 (5 bases). Germline V gene sequence: CDR1 MNHNS, CDR2 SASEGT. The CDR3 has 15 amino acids. The V end was cut by 7 bases, the J end by 4 bases, with 17 bases between.

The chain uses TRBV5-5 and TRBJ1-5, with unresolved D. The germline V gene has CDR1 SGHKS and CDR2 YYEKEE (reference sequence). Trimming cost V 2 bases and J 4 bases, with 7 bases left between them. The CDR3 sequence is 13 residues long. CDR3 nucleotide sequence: TGTGCCAGCAGCTTTTTAGATAATCAGCCCCAGCATTTT. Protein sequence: CASSFLDNQPQHF.

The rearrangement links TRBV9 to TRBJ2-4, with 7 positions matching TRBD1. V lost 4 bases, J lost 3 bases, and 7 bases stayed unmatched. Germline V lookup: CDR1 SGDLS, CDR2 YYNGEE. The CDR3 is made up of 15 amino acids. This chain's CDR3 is CASSSTTGYKNIQYF. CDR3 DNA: TGTGCCAGCAGCTCCACGACAGGGTACAAAAACATTCAGTACTTC.

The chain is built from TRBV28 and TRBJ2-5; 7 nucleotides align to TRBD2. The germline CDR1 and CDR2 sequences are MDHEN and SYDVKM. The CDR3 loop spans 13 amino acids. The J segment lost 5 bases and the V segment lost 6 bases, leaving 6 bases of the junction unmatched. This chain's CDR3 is CASRSGGRETQYF. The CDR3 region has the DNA TGTGCCAGCAGGTCGGGGGGACGGGAGACCCAGTACTTC.